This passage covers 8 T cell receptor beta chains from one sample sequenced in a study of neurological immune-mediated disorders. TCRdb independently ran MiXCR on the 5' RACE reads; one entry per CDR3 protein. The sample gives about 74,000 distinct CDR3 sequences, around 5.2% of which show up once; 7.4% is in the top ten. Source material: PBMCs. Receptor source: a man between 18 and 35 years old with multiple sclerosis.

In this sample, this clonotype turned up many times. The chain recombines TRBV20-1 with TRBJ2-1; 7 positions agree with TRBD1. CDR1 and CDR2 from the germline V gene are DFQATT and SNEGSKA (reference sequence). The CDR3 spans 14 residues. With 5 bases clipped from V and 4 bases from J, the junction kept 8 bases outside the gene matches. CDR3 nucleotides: TGCAGTGCTTTGGACAGGAGGCTATACAATGAGCAGTTCTTC. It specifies CSALDRRLYNEQFF.

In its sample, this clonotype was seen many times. The CDR3, as DNA: TGTGCCAGCAGCTTAGTTTCGGGAGGGCCGAGGGAGCAGTACTTC. Translation gives CASSLVSGGPREQYF. The chain joins TRBV7-9 to TRBJ2-7; 8 bases are shared with TRBD2. Germline V CDR1 and CDR2: SEHNR, FQNEAQ (reference sequence). The CDR3 totals 15 residues. Trimming at V came to 1 base and at J to 7 bases, leaving 9 bases not matched to a gene.

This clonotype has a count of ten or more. CDR3 nucleotide sequence: TGTGCCAGCAGCGGTAGCGGACTAGCGGTATCGGATGAGCAGTTCTTC. Translating gives CASSGSGLAVSDEQFF. The rearrangement links TRBV9 to TRBJ2-1; 10 nucleotides match TRBD2. The CDR3 is 16 amino acids. CDR1 and CDR2 (germline): SGDLS, YYNGEE. V lost 3 bases and J lost 8; bases outside the gene matches: 11.

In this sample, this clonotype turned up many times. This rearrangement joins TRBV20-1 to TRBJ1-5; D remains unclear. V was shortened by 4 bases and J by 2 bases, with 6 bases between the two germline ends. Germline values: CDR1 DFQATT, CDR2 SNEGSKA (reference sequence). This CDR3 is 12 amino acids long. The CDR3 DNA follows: TGCAGTGCTATCGGGGGCAATCAGCCCCAGCATTTT. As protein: CSAIGGNQPQHF.

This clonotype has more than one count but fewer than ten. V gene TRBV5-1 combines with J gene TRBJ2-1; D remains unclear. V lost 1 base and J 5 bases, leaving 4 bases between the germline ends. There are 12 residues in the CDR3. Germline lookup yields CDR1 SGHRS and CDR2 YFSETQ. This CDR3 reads CASSLIHNEQFF. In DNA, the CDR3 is TGCGCCAGCAGCTTGATCCACAATGAGCAGTTCTTC.

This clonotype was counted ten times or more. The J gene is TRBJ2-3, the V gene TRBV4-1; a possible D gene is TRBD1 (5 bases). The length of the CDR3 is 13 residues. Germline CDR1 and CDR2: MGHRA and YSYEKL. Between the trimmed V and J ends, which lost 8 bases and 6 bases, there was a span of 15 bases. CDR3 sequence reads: CASGRPNRDTQYF. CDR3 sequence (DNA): TGCGCCAGCGGGCGACCGAACAGGGATACGCAGTATTTT.

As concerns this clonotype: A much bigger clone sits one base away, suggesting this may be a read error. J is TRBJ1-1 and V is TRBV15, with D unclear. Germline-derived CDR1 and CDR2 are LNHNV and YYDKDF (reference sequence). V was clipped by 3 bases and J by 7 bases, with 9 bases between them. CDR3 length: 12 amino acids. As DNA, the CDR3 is TGTGCCACCAGCAGGACGGTGGGTGAAGCTTTCTTT. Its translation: CATSRTVGEAFF.

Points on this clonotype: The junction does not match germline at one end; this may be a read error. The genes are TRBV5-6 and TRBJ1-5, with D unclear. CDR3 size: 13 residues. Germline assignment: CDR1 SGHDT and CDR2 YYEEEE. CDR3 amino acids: CASSLGSPQPQNF. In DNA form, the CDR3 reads TGTGCCAGCAGCTTGGGCAGTCCTCAGCCCCAGAATTTT.